The present T cell receptor beta chain was sequenced within a study of blood T cell repertoires in COVID-19. Germline CDR1 reads LGHDT; CDR2 reads YNNKEL (reference sequence). Trimming stripped 6 bases from V and 5 bases from J, with 8 bases between. The CDR3 extends over 12 amino acids. Produced via immunoSEQ multiplex PCR; TCRdb's table is partial and in-frame only. The sample lists about 150,000 clones; 85% were seen once. A single count supports this clone. This clonotype was sampled from a woman aged 60-75 years with COVID-19, enrolled during active disease. The chain is built from TRBV3-1 (or the pseudogene TRBV3-2) and TRBJ1-5, with a possible D match to TRBD1 (5 bases). Sample: peripheral blood. CDR3 sequence reads: CASSRGYQPQHF. DNA for the CDR3: TGTGCCAGCAGTCGGGGGTATCAGCCCCAGCATTTT.